Shown below are 10 T cell receptor beta chains from a single sample sequenced in a study of cytomegalovirus exposure and HLA in healthy donors. PCR involved 60 Vbeta and 13 Jbeta primers. This table comes from immunoSEQ multiplex PCR, and its TCRdb copy is limited to in-frame clones, with some not included. The sample records fewer than 150,000 clones, around 77% being singletons. The sample consisted of PBMCs. Source of these receptors: a woman aged 45-65 years in good health and CMV-seronegative.

Written as DNA, the CDR3 is TGCGCCAGCAGCAAAGGACTGCAAGAGACCCAGTACTTC. This encodes CASSKGLQETQYF. This chain uses TRBV5-1 with TRBJ2-5, with a tentative D call TRBD2 (5 bases). CDR3 size: 13 residues. Trimming shortened V by 4 bases and J by 2 bases, and 9 bases separated the two germline ends. Germline V gene sequence: CDR1 SGHRS, CDR2 YFSETQ.

This clone came up once. The rearrangement uses TRBV5-6 and TRBJ2-7, with unresolved D. This CDR3 comprises 13 residues. CDR1 and CDR2 from the germline V gene are SGHDT and YYEEEE. The V end was cut by 0 bases, the J end by 4 bases, with 8 bases between. The CDR3 DNA reads TGTGCCAGCAGCTTGGAACAAAATTACGAGCAGTACTTC. Translated, it gives CASSLEQNYEQYF.

This clone has a single count. The rearrangement joins TRBV7-3 to TRBJ2-7; maybe TRBD2 (6 bases). V was shortened by 6 bases and J by 2 bases, with 26 bases between the two germline ends. This CDR3 region has 18 residues. From germline, CDR1 is SGHTA and CDR2 FQGTGA. The CDR3 region has the DNA TGTGCCAGCAGTATACCACAGCCGCGGGCGCGGGGCCCCTACGAGCAGTACTTC. Protein: CASSIPQPRARGPYEQYF.

V is TRBV10-2 and J is TRBJ1-1, with 9 bases aligning to TRBD1. Germline loops: CDR1 WSHSY, CDR2 SAAADI. This CDR3 region has 14 residues. The ends lost 7 bases at V and 2 bases at J; junction bases unmatched: 5. This chain's CDR3 is CASNSGQGNTEAFF. In DNA, the CDR3 is TGCGCCAGCAATTCGGGACAGGGAAACACTGAAGCTTTCTTT.

The V and J genes are TRBV5-8 and TRBJ2-1; D is possibly TRBD1 (6 bases). V was clipped by 0 bases and J by 15 bases, with 19 bases between them. This CDR3 comprises 14 residues. CDR1 and CDR2 (germline): SGHTS, YDEGEE. This CDR3 is CASSLEEGEQRRFF. CDR3 nucleotides: TGTGCCAGCAGCTTGGAAGAGGGGGAACAGCGGCGGTTCTTC.

This clone has a single count. CDR3 residues: CASSLGAGLNTEAFF. CDR3 bases: TGCGCCAGCAGCTTGGGTGCAGGCCTTAACACTGAAGCTTTCTTT. The chain combines TRBV5-1 with TRBJ1-1; D call uncertain. CDR1 is SGHRS and CDR2 is YFSETQ in the germline V gene. CDR3 length: 15 residues. Trimming took 0 bases from V and 2 from J, leaving 11 bases between them. Full variable domain (outside the CDR3, taken from reference TRBV5-1 and TRBJ1-1): KAGVTQTPRYLIKTRGQQVTLSCSPISGHRSVSWYQQTPGQGLQFLFEYFSETQRNKGNFPGRFSGRQFSNSRSEMNVSTLELGDSALYLCASSLGAGLNTEAFFGQGTRLTVV.

This clone was counted between two and nine times. The chain couples TRBV5-1 to TRBJ2-7, with TRBD1 matching 12 bases. The CDR3 sequence is 16 residues long. V lost 1 base, J lost 4 bases, and 6 bases stayed unmatched. Germline assignment: CDR1 SGHRS and CDR2 YFSETQ. CDR3 residues: CASSLTGTGGRYEQYF. CDR3 nucleotides: TGCGCCAGCAGCTTGACGGGGACAGGGGGCAGGTACGAGCAGTACTTC.

The chain uses TRBV5-5 and TRBJ2-7, with a weak D call TRBD2 (7 bases). V lost 0 bases, J lost 3 bases, and 13 bases lay in between. Germline assignment: CDR1 SGHKS and CDR2 YYEKEE (reference sequence). The CDR3 is 15 residues long. This chain's CDR3 is CASSLGGGAGYEQYF. As DNA, the CDR3 is TGTGCCAGCAGCTTGGGCGGGGGCGCGGGCTACGAGCAGTACTTC.

The gene calls are TRBV10-3 and TRBJ1-1; D gene unclear. Germline CDR1 is ENHRY and CDR2 is SYGVKD. The V end lost 2 bases, the J end lost 0 bases, and 7 bases lay between the germline ends. The CDR3 length is 14 residues. The CDR3 DNA follows: TGTGCCATCAGTGAGGTGGCTTTGAACACTGAAGCTTTCTTT. Residues: CAISEVALNTEAFF.

This chain connects TRBV7-3 to TRBJ2-7; possible D gene TRBD2, 7 bases. Germline values: CDR1 SGHTA, CDR2 FQGTGA. Trimming removed 1 base at V and 0 bases at J, with 13 bases between. This CDR3 contains 16 residues. The CDR3 bases are TGTGCCAGCAGCTTAAGAGGGGGGGACCCCTCCTACGAGCAGTACTTC. The encoded protein is CASSLRGGDPSYEQYF.